There are a few counts of the clone carrying this TCR beta chain. The sample contains more than one DNA sequence encoding this CDR3. The data were obtained in a study of shared clonotypes between healthy human individuals. Healthy adults negative for HIV, lacking recent acute infections or vaccinations, served as donors. Caucasian adults residing in Nashville, Tennessee made up all the donors. Subsets obtained from CD4+ cells comprised CD45RA+ naive and CD45RA-negative memory cells. CDR3 size: 12 residues. Looked up from germline, CDR1 is MNHEY and CDR2 is SMNVEV (reference sequence). V was clipped by 6 bases and J by 5 bases; unmatched bases: 3. Several immunoSEQ plates held equal portions of the genomic DNA taken from each subset. Libraries were prepared by immunoSEQ multiplex PCR; TCRdb keeps only in-frame clonotypes and omits some of them. The sample shows just over 2,000,000 clones, 85% to 95% of them seen only once.

The TCR originated in a man younger than 30 in good health. The chain carries TRBV27 and TRBJ1-2; 7 bases line up with TRBD1. The source material was naive CD4+ T cells sorted from blood. Noted subset: CD45RA+ positively selected. The CDR3: CASSRQGYGYTF. The CDR3 DNA is TGTGCCAGCAGCAGACAGGGATATGGCTACACCTTC.